These 31 T cell receptor beta chains came from one sample sequenced in a study of blood T cells in healthy people across ages. Together with a sample-barcoded 5' primer, a J-beta primer mix was included in a second PCR lasting 7 to 11 cycles. TCRdb re-called the 5' RACE reads with MiXCR, one entry per CDR3 protein. In the table there are roughly 720,000 distinct CDR3 sequences, roughly 53% of which are singletons. The sequenced sample was blood. Receptors originate from a man older than 75 in good health.

This clonotype was recorded at least ten times. V gene TRBV29-1 combines with J gene TRBJ2-2; 8 positions match TRBD1. The CDR3 sequence is 18 residues long. With V trimmed by 4 bases and J by 4 bases, 17 bases remained unmatched. Per germline, CDR1 SQVTM and CDR2 ANQGSEA. The CDR3 DNA follows: TGCAGCGTTGTTTGGCTGGACAGGGTTCCTACGGGCACCGGGGAGCTGTTTTTT. Translation: CSVVWLDRVPTGTGELFF.

This rearrangement joins TRBV4-2 to TRBJ2-5; 8 nucleotides align to TRBD2. This CDR3 spans 18 amino acids. V was pared by 1 base and J by 2 bases, with 12 bases of the junction left unmatched. The germline V gene has CDR1 LGHNA and CDR2 YNFKEQ. This CDR3 is CASSQGTSGGRGQETQYF. In nucleotides, the CDR3 is TGTGCCAGCAGCCAAGGCACTAGCGGAGGGAGGGGTCAAGAGACCCAGTACTTC.

This clonotype was seen a handful of times. V usage is TRBV12-5 and J usage is TRBJ2-1; maybe TRBD2 (6 bases). Per the germline V gene, CDR1 is LGHNT and CDR2 is FRNRAP. The germline V and J ends were trimmed by 2 bases and 9 bases, with 14 bases remaining between them. The CDR3 has 14 residues. The CDR3 sequence: CASGLRLSGGEQFF. As DNA, the CDR3 is TGTGCTAGTGGTTTGAGACTTAGCGGTGGTGAGCAGTTCTTC.

This clonotype came up a few times. The chain recombines TRBV20-1 with TRBJ2-5; 10 positions match TRBD2. Germline lookup yields CDR1 DFQATT and CDR2 SNEGSKA (reference sequence). This CDR3 contains 16 residues. Trimming cost V 0 bases and J 11 bases; bases outside gene matches: 15. CDR3 residues: CSARDSASGSMREQYF. The CDR3 DNA follows: TGCAGTGCTAGAGATTCGGCTAGCGGGAGTATGAGGGAGCAGTACTTC.

The gene calls are TRBV20-1 and TRBJ2-5, with 14 positions matching TRBD2. The J segment lost 4 bases and the V segment lost 0 bases, leaving 4 bases of the junction unmatched. The CDR3 spans 16 residues. Germline loops: CDR1 DFQATT, CDR2 SNEGSKA (reference sequence). CDR3 sequence reads: CSARDLGTSGRETQYF. The CDR3, as DNA: TGCAGTGCTAGAGATTTGGGGACTAGCGGGAGAGAGACCCAGTACTTC.

This clonotype was recorded a few times. This chain uses TRBV20-1 with TRBJ2-4; 9 positions agree with TRBD2. The DNA end lines up better with TRBJ2-7; the J call may be wrong. The CDR3 sequence is 16 residues long. Germline-derived CDR1 and CDR2 are DFQATT and SNEGSKA (reference sequence). The CDR3: CSARDSIAGDDYEQYF. The CDR3, as DNA: TGCAGTGCTAGAGACTCTATAGCGGGGGACGACTACGAGCAGTACTTC.

The table lists this clonotype with many counts. This chain joins TRBV28 and TRBJ1-2, with no clear D. Between the trimmed V and J ends, which lost 1 base and 8 bases, there was a span of 8 bases. The length of the CDR3 is 12 residues. Germline values: CDR1 MDHEN, CDR2 SYDVKM. In nucleotides, the CDR3 is TGTGCCAGCAGTTTATTGGGAGAGGGCTACACCTTC. This encodes CASSLLGEGYTF.

The chain joins TRBV12-3 or TRBV12-4 to TRBJ1-5; D is ambiguous. With 4 bases removed from V and 10 bases from J, the gap between germline ends came to 8 bases. This CDR3 has 11 amino acids. This CDR3 reads CASSSGEPQHF. CDR3 in DNA: TGTGCCAGCAGTTCCGGGGAACCCCAGCATTTT.

V gene TRBV5-1 combines with J gene TRBJ2-1; TRBD1 aligns across 8 bases. Germline V gene lookup returns CDR1 SGHRS and CDR2 YFSETQ. CDR3 length: 17 residues. V lost 3 bases, J lost 0 bases, and 8 bases stayed unmatched. This chain's CDR3 is CASSSRTGTSSYNEQFF. The CDR3 DNA reads TGCGCCAGCAGCTCCAGGACAGGGACGAGCTCCTACAATGAGCAGTTCTTC.

The chain uses TRBV7-2 and TRBJ2-1, with D perhaps matching TRBD1 or TRBD2 (5 bases each). The CDR3 sequence is 14 residues long. CDR1 is SGHTA, CDR2 FQGNSA, per germline. The V and J ends lost 3 bases and 6 bases respectively, with 12 bases between them. In DNA, the CDR3 is TGTGCCAGCAGCTTGGGGCTAGCCGTCAATGAGCAGTTCTTC. Translated, it gives CASSLGLAVNEQFF.

The rearrangement uses TRBV2 and TRBJ2-3; TRBD2 aligns across 11 bases. Per germline, CDR1 SNHLY and CDR2 FYNNEI. Trimming removed 2 bases from V and 3 bases from J; junction bases left unmatched: 13. This CDR3 spans 19 amino acids. The CDR3 sequence is CASSELSGTSGRRTDTQYF. The DNA for the CDR3 is TGTGCCAGCAGTGAACTATCCGGTACTAGCGGGAGAAGAACAGATACGCAGTATTTT.

About this clonotype: An end of the junction does not agree with germline; a read error may underlie this. CDR3 in DNA: TGTGCCAGCAGTCGGCAGGCTGGGGGGTACGAGCAGTATTTC. This encodes CASSRQAGGYEQYF. V gene TRBV6-1 combines with J gene TRBJ2-7; TRBD2 might be the D (6 bases). Germline CDR1 and CDR2: MNHNS and SASEGT. CDR3 length: 14 amino acids.

The chain recombines TRBV11-2 with TRBJ2-7; maybe TRBD2 (6 bases). V was clipped by 4 bases and J by 0 bases, with 13 bases between them. CDR1 is SGHAT, CDR2 FQNNGV, per germline. CDR3 length: 15 amino acids. The CDR3 coding sequence is TGTGCCAGCAGCTCAAGGAGGGACTTCTCCTACGAGCAGTACTTC. Amino acids: CASSSRRDFSYEQYF.

V usage is TRBV29-1 and J usage is TRBJ2-7, with TRBD1 matching over 7 bases. Unmatched junction bases numbered 6, after V lost 5 bases and J lost 2 bases. CDR1 is SQVTM, CDR2 ANQGSEA, per germline. CDR3 size: 13 residues. CDR3 residues: CSVLRTGTYEQYF. In nucleotides, the CDR3 is TGCAGCGTTCTACGGACAGGAACCTACGAGCAGTACTTC.

In this sample, this clonotype turned up many times. This chain uses TRBV11-2 with TRBJ2-5; 13 bases align to TRBD2. Germline V gene sequence: CDR1 SGHAT, CDR2 FQNNGV. This CDR3 contains 15 residues. Trimming took 4 bases from V and 3 from J; bases not matched to a gene: 2. CDR3 in amino acids: CASSSGLAGEETQYF. In DNA, the CDR3 is TGTGCCAGCAGCTCAGGACTAGCGGGGGAAGAGACCCAGTACTTC.

The V gene is TRBV20-1, the J gene TRBJ2-7; the D call may be TRBD1 or TRBD2 (5 bases each). Germline V gene data show CDR1 as DFQATT and CDR2 as SNEGSKA (reference sequence). With 6 bases removed from V and 0 bases from J, the gap between germline ends came to 15 bases. The CDR3 length is 14 residues. This CDR3 reads CSAPWGSSSYEQYF. The CDR3 DNA follows: TGCAGTGCCCCGTGGGGGTCGAGCTCCTACGAGCAGTACTTC.

This clonotype has more than one count but fewer than ten. V usage is TRBV6-5 and J usage is TRBJ2-7, with 7 bases matching TRBD2. J was trimmed by 6 bases and V by 5 bases; bases with no gene match: 7. The germline gives CDR1 MNHEY, CDR2 SVGAGI. The CDR3 length is 13 residues. CDR3 protein: CASSDVSGGEQYF. The CDR3 DNA reads as TGTGCCAGCAGTGACGTGTCGGGAGGCGAGCAGTACTTC.

This clonotype occurred many times. This chain uses TRBV29-1 with TRBJ1-2; 11 bases are a match to TRBD1. CDR3 size: 12 residues. Germline trimming cut 5 bases from V and 7 bases from J; bases unmatched to any gene: 3. Germline V gene sequence: CDR1 SQVTM, CDR2 ANQGSEA. CDR3 amino acids: CSVWDRGSGYTF. The CDR3 bases are TGCAGCGTTTGGGACAGGGGGAGTGGCTACACCTTC.

The chain uses TRBV12-3 or TRBV12-4 and TRBJ2-3; no clear D gene. This CDR3 contains 13 residues. Trimming took off 6 bases at V and 14 bases at J, with 21 bases between the two ends. The CDR3, as DNA: TGTGCCAGCAGCCCGAACCCTATGCGTTACGCGTATTTT. It encodes CASSPNPMRYAYF.

This chain uses TRBV2 with TRBJ2-1; tentatively, D is TRBD1 (6 bases). Germline V gene sequence: CDR1 SNHLY, CDR2 FYNNEI. Deletions cut 5 bases from V and 9 bases from J, with 20 bases between. The CDR3 contains 15 residues. The CDR3 spells CASSPTGTPNSEQFF. The CDR3 region has the DNA TGTGCCAGCAGTCCTACAGGGACCCCGAATAGTGAGCAGTTCTTC.

This chain uses TRBV7-3 with TRBJ2-7; maybe TRBD1 (6 bases). The CDR3 consists of 15 residues. V lost 2 bases, J lost 2 bases, and 13 bases lay in between. The germline V gene has CDR1 SGHTA and CDR2 FQGTGA. The CDR3 reads CASSLAGDTTYEQYF. In DNA form, the CDR3 reads TGTGCCAGCAGCTTAGCCGGGGACACAACCTACGAGCAGTACTTC.

The V gene is TRBV10-3, the J gene TRBJ1-6, with 8 nucleotides matching TRBD1. This CDR3 spans 14 amino acids. CDR1 is ENHRY and CDR2 is SYGVKD in the germline V gene. V was clipped by 8 bases and J by 5 bases; unmatched bases: 5. DNA of the CDR3: TGTGCCATCGCAGGGACAGGAAATAATTCACCCCTCCACTTT. This sequence encodes CAIAGTGNNSPLHF.

The chain joins TRBV5-6 to TRBJ2-1; D is perhaps TRBD2 (6 bases). The CDR3 is 15 residues long. CDR1 and CDR2 from the germline V gene are SGHDT and YYEEEE. V was clipped by 4 bases and J by 4 bases, with 15 bases between them. This CDR3 is CASSRGGDRYNEQFF. The CDR3 region has the DNA TGTGCCAGCAGCCGAGGAGGGGACCGGTACAATGAGCAGTTCTTC.

CDR3 amino acids: CASSQWPRDSREGYTF. In DNA, the CDR3 is TGCGCCAGCAGCCAATGGCCCCGGGACAGTCGGGAAGGCTACACCTTC. The genes are TRBV4-1 and TRBJ1-2, with TRBD1 matching over 7 bases. V shed 2 bases and J 8 bases; nucleotides not matched to a gene: 14. The CDR3 is 16 residues long. Germline V gene data show CDR1 as MGHRA and CDR2 as YSYEKL.

This clonotype has a handful of counts. One end of the junction fails to match germline, which may point to a read error. The rearrangement uses TRBV29-1 and TRBJ1-2, with TRBD1 matching over 9 bases. The germline V gene encodes CDR1 SQVTM and CDR2 ANQGSEA. The CDR3 runs 13 residues. CDR3 in DNA: TGCAGCGTAATGACAGGGGGTAACGATGGCTACACCTTC. It translates to CSVMTGGNDGYTF.

The rearrangement uses TRBV6-1 and TRBJ2-1; D remains ambiguous. Looked up from germline, CDR1 is MNHNS and CDR2 is SASEGT. This CDR3 comprises 15 residues. The V gene lost 8 bases and the J gene lost 4 bases, with 18 bases spanning the gap. CDR3 protein: CASLSSGLGYNEQFF. The CDR3, as DNA: TGTGCCAGCCTCTCTTCAGGATTGGGGTACAATGAGCAGTTCTTC.

The table lists this clonotype with a few counts. The V and J genes are TRBV29-1 and TRBJ2-7; D not resolved. The DNA end lines up better with TRBJ2-5; the J call may be wrong. Per the germline V gene, CDR1 is SQVTM and CDR2 is ANQGSEA. The CDR3 runs to 12 residues. The CDR3, as DNA: TGCAGCGTTTTATTGGGCGTGGGGACCCAGTACTTC. Encoded protein: CSVLLGVGTQYF.

The chain uses TRBV29-1 and TRBJ2-5; D possibly corresponds to TRBD2 (6 bases). The ends were cut back, 4 bases at V and 5 bases at J, with 14 bases in the middle. Per the germline V gene, CDR1 is SQVTM and CDR2 is ANQGSEA. The CDR3 runs 13 residues. CDR3 coding DNA: TGCAGCGTTGGGCCGGATCGGGGGGAGACCCAGTACTTC. Its translation is CSVGPDRGETQYF.

The chain links TRBV5-6 to TRBJ2-1; tentative D call: TRBD2 (5 bases). CDR1 is SGHDT and CDR2 is YYEEEE in the germline V gene. This CDR3 spans 12 amino acids. The V end lost 4 bases, the J end lost 6 bases, and 8 bases lay between the germline ends. The CDR3 region is CASSRTVNEQFF. CDR3 DNA: TGTGCCAGCAGCAGGACTGTCAATGAGCAGTTCTTC.

The CDR3 DNA sequence: TGTGCCAGCAGCCAAGGTCCGGGATTCAAGGCCCAGTACTTC. Translating gives CASSQGPGFKAQYF. This rearrangement joins TRBV14 to TRBJ2-5, with D possibly being TRBD2 (5 bases). CDR3 size: 14 residues. CDR1 is SGHDN, CDR2 FVKESK, per germline. V dropped 1 base and J dropped 9 bases, with 15 bases sitting between them.

Only a few counts were recorded for this clonotype. The gene calls are TRBV5-1 and TRBJ2-5; D may match TRBD1 or TRBD2 (5 bases each). Germline V CDR1 and CDR2: SGHRS, YFSETQ. Trimming cost V 5 bases and J 4 bases, with 12 bases left between them. This CDR3 comprises 13 residues. As DNA, the CDR3 is TGCGCCAGCAGTTCGAGGGGCGCAGAGACCCAGTACTTC. This codes for CASSSRGAETQYF.